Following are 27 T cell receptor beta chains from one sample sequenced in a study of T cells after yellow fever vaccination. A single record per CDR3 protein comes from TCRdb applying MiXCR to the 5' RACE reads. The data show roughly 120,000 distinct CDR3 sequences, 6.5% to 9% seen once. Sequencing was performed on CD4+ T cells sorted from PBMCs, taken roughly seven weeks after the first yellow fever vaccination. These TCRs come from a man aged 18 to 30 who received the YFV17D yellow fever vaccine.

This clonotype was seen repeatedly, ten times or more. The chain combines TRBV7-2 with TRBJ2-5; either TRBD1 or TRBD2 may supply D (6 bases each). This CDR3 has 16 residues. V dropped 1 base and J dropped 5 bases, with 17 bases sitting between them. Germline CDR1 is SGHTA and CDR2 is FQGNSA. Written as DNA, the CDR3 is TGTGCCAGCAGCTTAGTAGTATTCGGGGGCCGGGAGACCCAGTACTTC. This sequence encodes CASSLVVFGGRETQYF.

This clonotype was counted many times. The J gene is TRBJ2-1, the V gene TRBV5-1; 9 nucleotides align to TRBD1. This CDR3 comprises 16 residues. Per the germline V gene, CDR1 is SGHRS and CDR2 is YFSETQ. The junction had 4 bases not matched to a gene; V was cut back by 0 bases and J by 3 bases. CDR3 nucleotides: TGCGCCAGCAGCTTGGAACAGGGGGCGGTCTACAATGAGCAGTTCTTC. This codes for CASSLEQGAVYNEQFF.

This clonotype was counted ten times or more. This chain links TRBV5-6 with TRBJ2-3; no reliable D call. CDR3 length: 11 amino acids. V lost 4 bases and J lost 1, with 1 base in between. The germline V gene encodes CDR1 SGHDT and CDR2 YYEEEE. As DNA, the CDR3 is TGTGCCAGCAGCCGCACAGATACGCAGTATTTT. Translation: CASSRTDTQYF.

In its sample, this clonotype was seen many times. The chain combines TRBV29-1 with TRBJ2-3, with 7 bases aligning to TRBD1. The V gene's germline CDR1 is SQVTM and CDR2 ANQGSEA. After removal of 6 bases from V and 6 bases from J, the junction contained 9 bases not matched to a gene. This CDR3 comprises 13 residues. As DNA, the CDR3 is TGCAGCGTAGGACCGACGACAGGGGATACGCAGTATTTT. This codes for CSVGPTTGDTQYF.

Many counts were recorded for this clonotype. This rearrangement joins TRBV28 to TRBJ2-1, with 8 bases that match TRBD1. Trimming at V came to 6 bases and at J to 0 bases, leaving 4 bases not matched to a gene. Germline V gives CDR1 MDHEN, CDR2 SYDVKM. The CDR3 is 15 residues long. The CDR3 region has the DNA TGTGCCAGCAGGCCTACAGGGGGCTCCTACAATGAGCAGTTCTTC. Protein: CASRPTGGSYNEQFF.

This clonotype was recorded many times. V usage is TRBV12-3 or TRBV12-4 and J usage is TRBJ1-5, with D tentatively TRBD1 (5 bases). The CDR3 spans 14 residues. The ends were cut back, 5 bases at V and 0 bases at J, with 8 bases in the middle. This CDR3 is CASSRDHSNQPQHF. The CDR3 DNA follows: TGTGCCAGCAGTCGGGACCATAGCAATCAGCCCCAGCATTTT.

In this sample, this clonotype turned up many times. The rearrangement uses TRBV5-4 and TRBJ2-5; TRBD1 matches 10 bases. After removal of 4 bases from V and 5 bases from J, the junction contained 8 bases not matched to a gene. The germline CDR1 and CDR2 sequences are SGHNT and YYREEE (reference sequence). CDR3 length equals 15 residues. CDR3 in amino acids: CASSHDRGQWETQYF. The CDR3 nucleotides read TGTGCCAGCAGCCACGACAGGGGGCAGTGGGAGACCCAGTACTTC.

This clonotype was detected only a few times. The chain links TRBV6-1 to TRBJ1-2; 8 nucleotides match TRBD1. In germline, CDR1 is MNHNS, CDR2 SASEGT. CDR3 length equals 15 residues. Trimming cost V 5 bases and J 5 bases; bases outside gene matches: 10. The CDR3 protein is CASSRDVTGAYGYTF. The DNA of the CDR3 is TGTGCCAGCAGTAGGGACGTGACAGGGGCTTATGGCTACACCTTC.

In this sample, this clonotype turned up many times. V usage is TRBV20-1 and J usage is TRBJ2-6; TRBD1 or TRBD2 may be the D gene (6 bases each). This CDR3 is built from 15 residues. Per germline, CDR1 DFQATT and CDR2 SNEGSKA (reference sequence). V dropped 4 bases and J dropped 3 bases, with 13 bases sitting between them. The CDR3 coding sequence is TGCAGTGCTACTACCGGGGGCGGTGGGGCCAACGTCCTGACTTTC. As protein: CSATTGGGGANVLTF.

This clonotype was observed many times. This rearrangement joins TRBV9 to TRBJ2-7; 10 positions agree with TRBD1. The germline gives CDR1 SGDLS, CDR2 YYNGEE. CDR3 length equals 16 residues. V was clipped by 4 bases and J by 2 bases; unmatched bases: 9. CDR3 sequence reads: CASSQRGGTGAYEQYF. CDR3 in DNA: TGTGCCAGCAGCCAGAGGGGCGGGACAGGGGCCTACGAGCAGTACTTC.

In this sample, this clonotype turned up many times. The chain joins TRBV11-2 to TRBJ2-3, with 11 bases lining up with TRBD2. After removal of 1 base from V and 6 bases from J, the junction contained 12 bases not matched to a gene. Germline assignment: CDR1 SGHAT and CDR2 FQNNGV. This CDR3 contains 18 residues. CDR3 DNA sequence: TGTGCCAGCAGCTTAGTACTCTTCGGGCTAGCGGGGGGCGATACGCAGTATTTT. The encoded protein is CASSLVLFGLAGGDTQYF.

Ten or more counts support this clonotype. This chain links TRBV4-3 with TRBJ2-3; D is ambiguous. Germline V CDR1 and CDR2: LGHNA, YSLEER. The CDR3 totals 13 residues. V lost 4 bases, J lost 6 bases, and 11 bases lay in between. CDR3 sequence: CASSPLVGDTQYF. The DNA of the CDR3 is TGCGCCAGCAGCCCCCTTGTCGGTGATACGCAGTATTTT.

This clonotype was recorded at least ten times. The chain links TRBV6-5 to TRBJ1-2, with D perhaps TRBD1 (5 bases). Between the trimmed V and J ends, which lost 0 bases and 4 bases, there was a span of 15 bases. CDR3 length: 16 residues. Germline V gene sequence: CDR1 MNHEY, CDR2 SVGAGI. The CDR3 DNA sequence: TGTGCCAGCAGTTACTCGGATCCCAAAAGGGGCTATGGCTACACCTTC. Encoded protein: CASSYSDPKRGYGYTF.

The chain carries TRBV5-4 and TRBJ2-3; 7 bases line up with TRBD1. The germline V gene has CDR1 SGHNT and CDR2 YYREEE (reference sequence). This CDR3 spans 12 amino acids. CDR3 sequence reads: CAYGQGTDTQYF. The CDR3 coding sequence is TGTGCTTACGGACAGGGCACAGATACGCAGTATTTT.

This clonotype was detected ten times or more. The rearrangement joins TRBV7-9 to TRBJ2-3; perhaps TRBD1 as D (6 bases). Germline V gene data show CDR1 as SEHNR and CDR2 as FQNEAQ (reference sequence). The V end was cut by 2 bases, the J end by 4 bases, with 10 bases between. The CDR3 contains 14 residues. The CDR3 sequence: CASSLMGAPDTQYF. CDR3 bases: TGTGCCAGCAGCTTAATGGGGGCTCCAGATACGCAGTATTTT.

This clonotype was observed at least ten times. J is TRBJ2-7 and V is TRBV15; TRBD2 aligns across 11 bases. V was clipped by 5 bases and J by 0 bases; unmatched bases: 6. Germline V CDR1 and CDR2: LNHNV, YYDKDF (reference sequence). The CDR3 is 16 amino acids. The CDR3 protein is CATSRGTSGFSYEQYV. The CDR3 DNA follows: TGTGCCACCAGCCGCGGGACTAGCGGATTCTCCTACGAGCAGTACGTC.

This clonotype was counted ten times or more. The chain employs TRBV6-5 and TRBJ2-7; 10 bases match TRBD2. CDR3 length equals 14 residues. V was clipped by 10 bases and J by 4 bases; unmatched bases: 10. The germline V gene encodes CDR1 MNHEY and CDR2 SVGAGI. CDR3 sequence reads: CATHNSGGRYEQYF. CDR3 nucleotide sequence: TGTGCCACGCACAATAGCGGGGGGCGTTACGAGCAGTACTTC.

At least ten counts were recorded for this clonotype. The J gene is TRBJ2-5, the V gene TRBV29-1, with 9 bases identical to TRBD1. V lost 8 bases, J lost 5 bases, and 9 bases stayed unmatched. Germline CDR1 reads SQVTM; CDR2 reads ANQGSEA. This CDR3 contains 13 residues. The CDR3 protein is CSTGQGPQETQYF. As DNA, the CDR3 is TGCAGCACTGGACAGGGGCCCCAGGAGACCCAGTACTTC.

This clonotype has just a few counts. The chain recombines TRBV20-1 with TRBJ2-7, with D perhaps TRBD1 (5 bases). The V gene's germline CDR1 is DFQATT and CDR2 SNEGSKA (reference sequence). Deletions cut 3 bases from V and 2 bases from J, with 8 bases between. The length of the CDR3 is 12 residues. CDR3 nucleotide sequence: TGCAGTGCTAGCGCAGGGACCTACGAGCAGTACTTC. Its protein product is CSASAGTYEQYF.

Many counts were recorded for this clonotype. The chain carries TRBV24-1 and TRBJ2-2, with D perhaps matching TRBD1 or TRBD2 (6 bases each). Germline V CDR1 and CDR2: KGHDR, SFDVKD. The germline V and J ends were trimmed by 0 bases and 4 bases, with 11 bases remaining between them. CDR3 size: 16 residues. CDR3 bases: TGTGCCACCAGTGATTTGTCGGGGGCGGGCACCGGGGAGCTGTTTTTT. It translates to CATSDLSGAGTGELFF.

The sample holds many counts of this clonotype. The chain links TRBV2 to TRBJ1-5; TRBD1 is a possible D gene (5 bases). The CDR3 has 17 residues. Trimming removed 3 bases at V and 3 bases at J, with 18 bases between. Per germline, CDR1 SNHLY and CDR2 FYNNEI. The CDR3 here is CASSDLAAGVDNQPQHF. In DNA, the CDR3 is TGTGCCAGCAGTGATCTGGCTGCGGGGGTTGACAATCAGCCCCAGCATTTT.

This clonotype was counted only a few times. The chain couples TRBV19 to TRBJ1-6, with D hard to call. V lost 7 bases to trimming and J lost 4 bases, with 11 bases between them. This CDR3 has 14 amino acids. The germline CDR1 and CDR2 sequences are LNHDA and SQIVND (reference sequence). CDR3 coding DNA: TGTGCCAGTAAATTCGGGCAGTATAATTCACCCCTCCACTTT. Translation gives CASKFGQYNSPLHF.

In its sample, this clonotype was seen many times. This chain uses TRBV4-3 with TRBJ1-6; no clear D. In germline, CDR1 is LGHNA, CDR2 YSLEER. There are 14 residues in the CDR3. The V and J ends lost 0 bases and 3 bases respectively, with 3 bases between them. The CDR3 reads CASSQEDYNSPLHF. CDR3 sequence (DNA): TGCGCCAGCAGCCAAGAGGACTATAATTCACCCCTCCACTTT.

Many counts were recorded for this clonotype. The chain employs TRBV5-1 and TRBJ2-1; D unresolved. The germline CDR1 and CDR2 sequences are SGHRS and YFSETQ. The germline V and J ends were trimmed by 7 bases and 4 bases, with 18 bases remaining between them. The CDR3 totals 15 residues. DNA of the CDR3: TGCGCCAGCGGCTCGTTGGGATTTGAATACAATGAGCAGTTCTTC. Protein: CASGSLGFEYNEQFF. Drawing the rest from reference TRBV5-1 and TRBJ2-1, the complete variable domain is KAGVTQTPRYLIKTRGQQVTLSCSPISGHRSVSWYQQTPGQGLQFLFEYFSETQRNKGNFPGRFSGRQFSNSRSEMNVSTLELGDSALYLCASGSLGFEYNEQFFGPGTRLTVL.

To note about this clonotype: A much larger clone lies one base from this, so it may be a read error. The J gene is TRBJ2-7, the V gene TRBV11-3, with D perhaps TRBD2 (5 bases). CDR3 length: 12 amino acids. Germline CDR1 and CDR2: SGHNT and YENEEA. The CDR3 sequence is CAISLGPGKQYF. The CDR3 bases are TGTGCCATCAGCTTAGGTCCGGGAAAGCAGTACTTC.

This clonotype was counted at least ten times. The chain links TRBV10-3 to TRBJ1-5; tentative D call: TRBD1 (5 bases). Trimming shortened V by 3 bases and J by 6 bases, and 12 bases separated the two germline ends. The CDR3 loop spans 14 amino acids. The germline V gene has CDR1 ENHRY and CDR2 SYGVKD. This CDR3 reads CAISDPDRRQPQHF. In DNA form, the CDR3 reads TGTGCCATCAGTGACCCTGACAGACGTCAGCCCCAGCATTTT.

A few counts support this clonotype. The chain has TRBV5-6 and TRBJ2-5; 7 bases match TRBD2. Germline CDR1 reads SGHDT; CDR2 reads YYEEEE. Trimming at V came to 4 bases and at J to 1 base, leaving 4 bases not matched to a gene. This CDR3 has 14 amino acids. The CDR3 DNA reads TGTGCCAGCAGCCCTACTAGCGCCCAAGAGACCCAGTACTTC. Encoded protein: CASSPTSAQETQYF. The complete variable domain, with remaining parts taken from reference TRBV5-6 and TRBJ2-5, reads DAGVTQSPTHLIKTRGQQVTLRCSPKSGHDTVSWYQQALGQGPQFIFQYYEEEERQRGNFPDRFSGHQFPNYSSELNVNALLLGDSALYLCASSPTSAQETQYFGPGTRLLVL.